Presented here are 9 T cell receptor beta chains from one specimen sequenced in a study of T cell responses to AZD1222 COVID-19 vaccine. Method: immunoSEQ multiplex PCR; TCRdb's copy keeps in-frame clones and lacks some. Of about 130,000 clones in the sample, over 90% were seen once. Specimen: peripheral blood, collected on day 0 of AZD1222 vaccination. These receptors all stem from an adult in good health.

This clone was counted only a few times. The chain employs TRBV10-3 and TRBJ1-2; 10 nucleotides align to TRBD1. Per the germline V gene, CDR1 is ENHRY and CDR2 is SYGVKD. This CDR3 comprises 13 residues. The trim removed 2 bases at V and 8 bases at J, leaving 2 bases unmatched. CDR3 region: CAISEETGGGYTF. CDR3 nucleotide sequence: TGTGCCATCAGTGAGGAGACAGGGGGCGGCTACACCTTC.

The sample holds one count of this clone. V gene TRBV18 combines with J gene TRBJ1-1; 7 positions agree with TRBD1. V gave up 5 bases and J gave up 2 bases; unmatched junction bases: 11. Per the germline V gene, CDR1 is KGHSH and CDR2 is LQKENI. The CDR3 has 16 amino acids. The CDR3 DNA is TGTGCCAGCTCATCACTACAGGGGTTGGCAAACACTGAAGCTTTCTTT. Amino acids: CASSSLQGLANTEAFF. The whole variable domain, filled in from reference TRBV18 and TRBJ1-1, reads NAGVMQNPRHLVRRRGQEARLRCSPMKGHSHVYWYRQLPEEGLKFMVYLQKENIIDESGMPKERFSAEFPKEGPSILRIQQVVRGDSAAYFCASSSLQGLANTEAFFGQGTRLTVV.

Points on this clone: The same CDR3 arises from other DNA sequences in this sample as well. The chain combines TRBV3-1 (or the pseudogene TRBV3-2) with TRBJ1-5; D possibly corresponds to TRBD1 (5 bases). The CDR3 spans 15 residues. Trimming removed 4 bases at V and 0 bases at J, with 10 bases between. CDR1 is LGHDT, CDR2 YNNKEL, per germline (reference sequence). CDR3 bases: TGTGCCAGCAGCCGCGGGACGGATAGCAATCAGCCCCAGCATTTT. This encodes CASSRGTDSNQPQHF.

The gene calls are TRBV5-5 and TRBJ1-1; D remains unclear. Germline V gives CDR1 SGHKS, CDR2 YYEKEE (reference sequence). Trimming took 2 bases from V and 4 from J, leaving 12 bases between them. This CDR3 has 14 amino acids. CDR3 coding DNA: TGTGCCAGCAGCTTCATGGTGGTGGCCACTGAAGCTTTCTTT. Translated, it gives CASSFMVVATEAFF.

The chain uses TRBV27 and TRBJ1-1; D unresolved. CDR3 length: 15 amino acids. The V end was cut by 3 bases, the J end by 2 bases, with 13 bases between. CDR1 and CDR2 (germline): MNHEY, SMNVEV (reference sequence). The CDR3 DNA is TGTGCCAGCAGTTTGTCTCCGGTAGAAAACACTGAAGCTTTCTTT. Translation gives CASSLSPVENTEAFF.

The J gene is TRBJ1-5, the V gene TRBV19; tentative D call: TRBD1 (6 bases). V dropped 3 bases and J dropped 5 bases, with 14 bases sitting between them. The CDR3 is made up of 15 amino acids. Germline V gene sequence: CDR1 LNHDA, CDR2 SQIVND (reference sequence). This CDR3 is CASSMVGGADQPQHF. For the CDR3, the DNA is TGTGCCAGTAGTATGGTCGGGGGGGCCGATCAGCCCCAGCATTTT. Using reference TRBV19 and TRBJ1-5 for the parts outside the CDR3, the full variable domain is DGGITQSPKYLFRKEGQNVTLSCEQNLNHDAMYWYRQDPGQGLRLIYYSQIVNDFQKGDIAEGYSVSREKKESFPLTVTSAQKNPTAFYLCASSMVGGADQPQHFGDGTRLSIL.

The chain links TRBV25-1 to TRBJ1-4; D is uncertain. CDR1 MGHDK and CDR2 SYGVNS come from the germline V gene. Trimming pared 1 base from V and 7 bases from J, leaving 7 bases between. This CDR3 region has 13 residues. Here the CDR3 DNA reads TGTGCCAGCAGTGAATGGAACGTTGAAAAACTGTTTTTT. This sequence encodes CASSEWNVEKLFF.

This clone was seen just once. The CDR3 loop is CASSQKYSYEQYF. The CDR3 bases are TGTGCCAGCAGCCAAAAGTACTCCTACGAGCAGTACTTC. The rearrangement joins TRBV3-1 (or the pseudogene TRBV3-2) to TRBJ2-7, with unresolved D. This CDR3 is 13 amino acids long. Germline lookup yields CDR1 LGHDT and CDR2 YNNKEL (reference sequence). V was pared by 2 bases and J by 0 bases, with 5 bases between.

The gene calls are TRBV3-1 (or the pseudogene TRBV3-2) and TRBJ1-4, with 7 bases matching TRBD1. Germline loops: CDR1 LGHDT, CDR2 YNNKEL (reference sequence). CDR3 length: 16 amino acids. V shed 0 bases and J 5 bases; nucleotides not matched to a gene: 6. The CDR3 region is CASSQEEGALNEKLFF. The DNA of the CDR3 is TGTGCCAGCAGCCAAGAGGAGGGGGCTCTGAATGAAAAACTGTTTTTT.